This note documents a single T cell receptor (beta chain) sequence. The antigen is undetermined. Scientists made TCR beta libraries using quantitative 5'-RACE with molecular barcodes. Using its own MiXCR run on the 5' RACE reads, TCRdb lists one record per CDR3 protein. In the table there are a few hundred thousand distinct CDR3 sequences, 7% to 9% of which are singletons. The sample is drawn from a study of CD8 T cells in ankylosing spondylitis. Trimming removed 5 bases at V and 0 bases at J, with 11 bases between. The CDR3 has 14 residues. Overall study findings and caveats: The study looked at matched synovial fluid samples from ankylosing spondylitis patients. Disease-linked clones were reported to be significantly enriched there. Several of the motif variants were reported before in synovial fluid and blood from reactive arthritis. Ankylosing spondylitis blood appeared to be characterized by a TCR beta motif of several highly homologous variants.

The TCR sequence derives from a male donor with ankylosing spondylitis. The material sequenced was blood, either unsorted or a sorted T cell fraction (not recorded which). The chain links TRBV12-3 or TRBV12-4 to TRBJ2-7; D remains unclear. CDR3 residues: CASSPGPFSYEQYF. In DNA, the CDR3 is TGTGCCAGCAGTCCCGGTCCTTTCTCCTACGAGCAGTACTTC.